Listed below are T cell receptor beta chains from one sample, sequenced in a study of blood T cell repertoires in COVID-19. Sequencing was performed with immunoSEQ multiplex PCR; in TCRdb, only in-frame clones are kept and a portion is missing. The profile shows about 70,000 clones, over 75% of them singletons. Material: peripheral blood. The receptor source for this set is a woman at least 80 years old with active or convalescent COVID-19. The CDR3 runs from the conserved cysteine through the conserved F or W. Each record gives: CDR3 protein, CDR3 DNA, CDR3 length, clone size, D gene, J gene, V gene. D genes are given only for firm matches. Size is stated for part of the rows, as once, few or many counts, or as a class when the clone is expanded.

CASSPTGGAGKTQYF | TGTGCCAGCAGCCCTACAGGGGGCGCGGGTAAGACCCAGTACTTC | 15 | . | TRBD1 | TRBJ2-5 | TRBV3-1/TRBV3-2
CAIRGSDSPLHF | TGTGCCATCAGAGGGAGCGATTCACCCCTCCACTTT | 12 | few | . | TRBJ1-6 | TRBV10-3
CASSQDYSNQPQHF | TGCGCCAGCAGCCAAGATTATAGCAATCAGCCCCAGCATTTT | 14 | . | . | TRBJ1-5 | TRBV4-3
CASSIAQPANYGYTF | TGTGCCAGTAGTATAGCACAGCCTGCTAACTATGGCTACACCTTC | 15 | . | . | TRBJ1-2 | TRBV19
CSVAQGLTEAFF | TGCAGCGTTGCTCAGGGGCTCACTGAAGCTTTCTTT | 12 | . | . | TRBJ1-1 | TRBV29-1
CASSEASGADTQYF | TGCGCCAGCAGTGAGGCTAGCGGGGCAGATACGCAGTATTTT | 14 | once | TRBD2 | TRBJ2-3 | TRBV10-1
CASSLTGQGGKYGYTF | TGTGCCAGCAGCTTAACGGGACAGGGCGGCAAATATGGCTACACCTTC | 16 | few | TRBD1 | TRBJ1-2 | TRBV7-3
CSASHLAVSTDTQYF | TGCAGTGCTAGTCATCTAGCGGTGAGCACAGATACGCAGTATTTT | 15 | . | TRBD2 | TRBJ2-3 | TRBV20-1
CASSPTGTAEIGREQYF | TGCGCCAGCAGCCCTACCGGGACTGCCGAAATCGGGCGCGAGCAGTACTTC | 17 | . | . | TRBJ2-7 | TRBV5-1
CASTQTLNQPQHF | TGTGCCAGCACACAGACGTTAAATCAGCCCCAGCATTTT | 13 | few | . | TRBJ1-5 | TRBV2
CASSFKGVGAEAFF | TGTGCCAGCAGCTTTAAGGGGGTAGGCGCTGAAGCTTTCTTT | 14 | few | . | TRBJ1-1 | TRBV7-2
CASSPGRESHGYTF | TGTGCCAGCTCACCAGGCAGGGAATCCCATGGCTACACCTTC | 14 | . | . | TRBJ1-2 | TRBV18
CASSPSTGGFYGYTF | TGTGCCAGCAGCCCTTCGACAGGGGGCTTCTATGGCTACACCTTC | 15 | . | TRBD1 | TRBJ1-2 | TRBV7-2
CASSYGTVDFYGYTF | TGTGCCAGCAGCTACGGGACAGTTGACTTCTATGGCTACACCTTC | 15 | . | TRBD1 | TRBJ1-2 | TRBV7-9
CASSKLPDGQPQHF | TGTGCCAGCAGCAAACTCCCCGACGGGCAGCCCCAGCATTTT | 14 | . | . | TRBJ1-5 | TRBV21-1
CASSLTGTEKLFF | TGTGCCAGCAGTTTAACAGGGACTGAAAAACTGTTTTTT | 13 | . | . | TRBJ1-4 | TRBV12-3/TRBV12-4
CASSPQRGSPQHF | TGTGCCAGCAGCCCCCAGCGTGGCTCGCCCCAGCATTTT | 13 | few | . | TRBJ1-5 | TRBV7-8
CASTLASANTGELFF | TGTGCCAGCACCCTAGCGTCCGCGAACACCGGGGAGCTGTTTTTT | 15 | . | . | TRBJ2-2 | TRBV4-2
CASSVGGGDTQYF | TGTGCCAGCAGTGTCGGGGGTGGGGATACGCAGTATTTT | 13 | . | . | TRBJ2-3 | TRBV6-4
CASSYGPLGRGDTQYF | TGTGCCAGCAGTTACGGGCCACTTGGGAGAGGGGATACGCAGTATTTT | 16 | . | . | TRBJ2-3 | TRBV6-2/TRBV6-3
CASSHPTGGNTEAFF | TGCGCCAGCAGCCACCCAACAGGGGGGAACACTGAAGCTTTCTTT | 15 | . | TRBD1 | TRBJ1-1 | TRBV4-1
CASSFTGSGVGANVLTF | TGTGCCAGCAGCTTTACGGGGTCTGGTGTTGGGGCCAACGTCCTGACTTTC | 17 | . | . | TRBJ2-6 | TRBV5-6
CASSQGGARGGRNEQFF | TGTGCCAGCAGCCAAGGTGGGGCGCGGGGGGGCCGGAATGAGCAGTTCTTC | 17 | . | TRBD2 | TRBJ2-1 | TRBV3-1/TRBV3-2
CASSAREGLETQYF | TGTGCCAGCAGCGCAAGAGAGGGTTTGGAGACCCAGTACTTC | 14 | . | . | TRBJ2-5 | TRBV5-4
CASSRDRNNEQFF | TGTGCCAGCAGCCGAGACAGAAACAATGAGCAGTTCTTC | 13 | few | . | TRBJ2-1 | TRBV6-5
CASSPAVSSYNEQFF | TGTGCCAGCAGCCCAGCGGTGAGCTCCTACAATGAGCAGTTCTTC | 15 | . | . | TRBJ2-1 | TRBV7-2
CASKSWEGAYEQYF | TGTGCCAGCAAGAGTTGGGAGGGGGCCTACGAGCAGTACTTC | 14 | . | . | TRBJ2-7 | TRBV2
CASRKQGFTDTQYF | TGTGCCAGCAGAAAGCAGGGATTCACAGATACGCAGTATTTT | 14 | . | . | TRBJ2-3 | TRBV28
CASSFRDFYSYTF | TGCGCCAGCAGCTTTAGGGACTTTTATAGCTACACCTTC | 13 | . | . | TRBJ1-2 | TRBV5-1
CAYKTYEQYF | TGTGCCTACAAGACCTACGAGCAGTACTTC | 10 | . | . | TRBJ2-7 | TRBV30